The 14 T cell receptor beta chains given below trace back to one sample, sequenced in a study of blood T cell repertoires in COVID-19. Data came from immunoSEQ multiplex PCR; TCRdb stores just in-frame clones and leaves some out. The sample lists hundreds of thousands of clones; about nine tenths were seen once. Sample: peripheral blood. These receptors originate from a woman in her 30s with COVID-19, enrolled during active disease.

This chain uses TRBV5-1 with TRBJ2-7, with a possible D match to TRBD2 (6 bases). Germline V gives CDR1 SGHRS, CDR2 YFSETQ. Trimming pared 1 base from V and 2 bases from J, leaving 7 bases between. The CDR3 has 13 amino acids. CDR3: CASSLRGAYEQYF. As DNA, the CDR3 is TGCGCCAGCAGCTTGCGCGGGGCCTACGAGCAGTACTTC.

This clone turned up a few times. The chain is built from TRBV10-2 and TRBJ2-7; D is possibly TRBD1 (6 bases). Germline CDR1 and CDR2: WSHSY and SAAADI. The CDR3 is made up of 12 amino acids. V was trimmed by 3 bases and J by 3 bases, leaving 6 bases between them. The CDR3 DNA sequence: TGCGCCAGCAGTGAAGGGGGCTACGAGCAGTACTTC. Translation: CASSEGGYEQYF.

The CDR3 is CASSQGRTSGGAHETQYF. For the CDR3, the DNA is TGTGCCAGCAGCCAAGGGCGAACTAGCGGGGGGGCCCACGAGACCCAGTACTTC. The chain carries TRBV3-1 (or the pseudogene TRBV3-2) and TRBJ2-5; 13 bases line up with TRBD2. This CDR3 is built from 18 residues. Trimming cost V 1 base and J 5 bases; bases outside gene matches: 10. CDR1 is LGHDT and CDR2 is YNNKEL in the germline V gene (reference sequence).

A single count supports this clone. The V and J genes are TRBV19 and TRBJ1-2; D is undetermined. V lost 5 bases, J lost 7 bases, and 20 bases lay in between. The CDR3 spans 15 residues. Germline CDR1 and CDR2: LNHDA and SQIVND (reference sequence). CDR3 region: CASSLYHLPGVGYTF. The CDR3 DNA sequence: TGTGCCAGTAGTTTGTACCACTTGCCCGGGGTTGGCTACACCTTC.

The chain combines TRBV12-3 or TRBV12-4 with TRBJ1-6; no clear D gene. V was cut by 5 bases and J by 4 bases, with 6 bases left in between. The CDR3 has 13 amino acids. CDR3 loop: CASSQQYNSPLHF. CDR3 in DNA: TGTGCCAGCAGTCAACAGTATAATTCACCCCTCCACTTT.

The chain carries TRBV12-3 or TRBV12-4 and TRBJ2-1; no definite D call. This CDR3 is built from 11 residues. Trimming removed 5 bases from V and 7 bases from J, with 6 bases in between. Written as DNA, the CDR3 is TGTGCCAGCAGTATTAGAAATGAGCAGTTCTTC. Translated, it gives CASSIRNEQFF.

The V gene is TRBV2, the J gene TRBJ2-2; TRBD2 matches 12 bases. The CDR3 consists of 17 residues. Germline V gives CDR1 SNHLY, CDR2 FYNNEI. Losses at the gene ends were 8 bases for V and 0 bases for J; bases not matched to a gene: 7. The CDR3 loop is CASSRTSGAANTGELFF. The CDR3 DNA is TGTGCCAGCTCACGGACTAGCGGGGCCGCGAACACCGGGGAGCTGTTTTTT.

The chain couples TRBV5-8 to TRBJ1-6; possible D gene TRBD1, 5 bases. Looked up from germline, CDR1 is SGHTS and CDR2 is YDEGEE. The CDR3 is 15 residues long. Trimming took 7 bases from V and 10 from J, leaving 21 bases between them. The CDR3 nucleotides read TGTGCCAGCGAGTACACCGGGGGGGTCTCATCACCCCTCCACTTT. The encoded protein is CASEYTGGVSSPLHF.

The gene calls are TRBV21-1 and TRBJ2-7; TRBD1 was called by the table and not checked on the DNA. TRBV21-1 is given as a pseudogene. This CDR3 contains 13 residues. The CDR3 loop reads CASRGQASYEQYF. CDR3 coding DNA: TGTGCCAGCAGAGGACAGGCGTCCTACGAGCAGTACTTC.

The chain links TRBV5-4 to TRBJ2-1, with D hard to call. The ends were cut back, 2 bases at V and 8 bases at J, with 5 bases in the middle. Per the germline V gene, CDR1 is SGHNT and CDR2 is YYREEE (reference sequence). The CDR3 is 11 amino acids. CDR3 nucleotides: TGTGCCAGCAGCTTCGAGGATGAGCAGTTCTTC. Translation gives CASSFEDEQFF.

Note on this clone: Being one base from a much bigger clone, this may be a read error. This chain links TRBV28 with TRBJ2-1; the D is unclear. Germline assignment: CDR1 MDHEN and CDR2 SYDVKM. The CDR3 runs to 11 residues. The V gene lost 3 bases and the J gene lost 8 bases, with 5 bases spanning the gap. The CDR3, as DNA: TGTGCCAGCAGTTTCTTAGATGAGCAGTTCTTC. It is translated as CASSFLDEQFF.

V gene TRBV5-1 combines with J gene TRBJ1-3; D unresolved. In germline, CDR1 is SGHRS, CDR2 YFSETQ. V lost 0 bases and J lost 4, with 11 bases in between. This CDR3 is built from 15 residues. CDR3 amino acids: CASSLGGGSGNTIYF. The CDR3 DNA follows: TGCGCCAGCAGCTTGGGCGGAGGTTCAGGAAACACCATATATTTT.

The V and J genes are TRBV7-9 and TRBJ2-1; no reliable D call. CDR3 length: 15 residues. Trimming removed 2 bases at V and 7 bases at J, with 15 bases between. The germline CDR1 and CDR2 sequences are SEHNR and FQNEAQ (reference sequence). Here the CDR3 DNA reads TGTGCCAGCAGCTTACTGAGCCGTAGTCAAAATGAGCAGTTCTTC. Encoded protein: CASSLLSRSQNEQFF. Complete variable domain (other parts from reference TRBV7-9 and TRBJ2-1): DTGVSQNPRHKITKRGQNVTFRCDPISEHNRLYWYRQTLGQGPEFLTYFQNEAQLEKSRLLSDRFSAERPKGSFSTLEIQRTEQGDSAMYLCASSLLSRSQNEQFFGPGTRLTVL.

The CDR3 nucleotides read TGTGCCACCAGCAGAGATTGGGGACTCACCACAGATACGCAGTATTTT. Protein: CATSRDWGLTTDTQYF. The chain is built from TRBV15 and TRBJ2-3; D is perhaps TRBD2 (6 bases). The CDR3 extends over 16 amino acids. Germline CDR1 LNHNV, CDR2 YYDKDF (reference sequence). V lost 0 bases and J lost 2, with 12 bases in between.